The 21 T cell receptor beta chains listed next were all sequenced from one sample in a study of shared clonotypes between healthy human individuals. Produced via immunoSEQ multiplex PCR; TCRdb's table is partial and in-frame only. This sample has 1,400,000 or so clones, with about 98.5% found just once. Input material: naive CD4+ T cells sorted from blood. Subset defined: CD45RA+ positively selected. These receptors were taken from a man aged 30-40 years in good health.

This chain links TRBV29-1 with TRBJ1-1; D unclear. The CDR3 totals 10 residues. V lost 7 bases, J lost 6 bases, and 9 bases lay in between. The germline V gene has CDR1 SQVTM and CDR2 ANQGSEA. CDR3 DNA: TGCAGCGGTTTAAGTTCTGAAGCTTTCTTT. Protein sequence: CSGLSSEAFF.

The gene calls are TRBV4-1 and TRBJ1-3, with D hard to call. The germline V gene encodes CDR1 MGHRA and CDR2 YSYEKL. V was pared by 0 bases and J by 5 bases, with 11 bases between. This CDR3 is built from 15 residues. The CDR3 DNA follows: TGCGCCAGCAGCCAAGATCGTGGGTCCCGAAACACCATATATTTT. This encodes CASSQDRGSRNTIYF.

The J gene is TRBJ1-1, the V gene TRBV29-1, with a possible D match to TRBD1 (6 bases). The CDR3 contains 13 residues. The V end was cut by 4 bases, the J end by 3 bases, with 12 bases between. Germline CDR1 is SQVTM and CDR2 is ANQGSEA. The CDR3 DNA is TGCAGCGTTGGGGGGGGCAGGGACACTGAAGCTTTCTTT. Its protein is CSVGGGRDTEAFF.

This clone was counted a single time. The CDR3 DNA follows: TGCGCCAGCAGAATGACAGGGGCGAACACTGAAGCTTTCTTT. Its translation is CASRMTGANTEAFF. J is TRBJ1-1 and V is TRBV4-3; 8 bases map to TRBD1. V shed 6 bases and J 1 base; nucleotides not matched to a gene: 4. CDR3 length equals 14 residues. Germline V gene lookup returns CDR1 LGHNA and CDR2 YSLEER.

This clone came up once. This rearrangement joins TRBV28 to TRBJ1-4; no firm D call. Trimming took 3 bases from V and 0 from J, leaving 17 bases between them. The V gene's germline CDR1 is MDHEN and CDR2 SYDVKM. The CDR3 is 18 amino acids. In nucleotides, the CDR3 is TGTGCCAGCAGTTTTTGGGCAGGACGACTTGCAACTAATGAAAAACTGTTTTTT. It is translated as CASSFWAGRLATNEKLFF. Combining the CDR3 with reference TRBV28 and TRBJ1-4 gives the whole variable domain DVKVTQSSRYLVKRTGEKVFLECVQDMDHENMFWYRQDPGLGLRLIYFSYDVKMKEKGDIPEGYSVSREKKERFSLILESASTNQTSMYLCASSFWAGRLATNEKLFFGSGTQLSVL.

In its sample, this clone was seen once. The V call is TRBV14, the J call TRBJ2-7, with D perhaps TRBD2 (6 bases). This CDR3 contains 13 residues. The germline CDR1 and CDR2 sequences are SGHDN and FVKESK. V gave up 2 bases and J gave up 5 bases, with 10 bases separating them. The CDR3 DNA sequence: TGTGCCAGCAGCCAAAGACTAGGACACGAGCAGTACTTC. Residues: CASSQRLGHEQYF.

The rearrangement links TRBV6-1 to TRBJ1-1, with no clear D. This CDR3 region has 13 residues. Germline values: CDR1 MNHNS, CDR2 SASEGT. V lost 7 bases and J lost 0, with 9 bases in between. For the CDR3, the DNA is TGTGCCAGCATCTACTCTCTGAACACTGAAGCTTTCTTT. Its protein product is CASIYSLNTEAFF.

This CDR3 reads CSVGSRARNTEAFF. The DNA for the CDR3 is TGCAGCGTTGGCTCCAGGGCCCGGAACACTGAAGCTTTCTTT. V usage is TRBV29-1 and J usage is TRBJ1-1, with D possibly matching TRBD1 (5 bases). Germline loops: CDR1 SQVTM, CDR2 ANQGSEA. The V and J ends lost 4 bases and 1 base respectively, with 13 bases between them. The CDR3 has 14 residues.

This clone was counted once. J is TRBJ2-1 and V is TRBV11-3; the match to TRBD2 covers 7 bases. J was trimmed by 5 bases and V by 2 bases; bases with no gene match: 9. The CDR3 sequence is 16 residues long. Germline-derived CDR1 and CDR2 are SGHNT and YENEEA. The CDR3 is CASSLRGGGPNNEQFF. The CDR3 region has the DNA TGTGCCAGCAGCTTACGCGGGGGAGGGCCTAACAATGAGCAGTTCTTC.

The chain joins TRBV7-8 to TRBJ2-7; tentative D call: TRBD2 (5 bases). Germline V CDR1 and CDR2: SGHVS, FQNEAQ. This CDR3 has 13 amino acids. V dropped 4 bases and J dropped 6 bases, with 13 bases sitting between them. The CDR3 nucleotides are TGTGCCAGCAGCTCGACGTCCAGCGGCGAGCAGTACTTC. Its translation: CASSSTSSGEQYF.

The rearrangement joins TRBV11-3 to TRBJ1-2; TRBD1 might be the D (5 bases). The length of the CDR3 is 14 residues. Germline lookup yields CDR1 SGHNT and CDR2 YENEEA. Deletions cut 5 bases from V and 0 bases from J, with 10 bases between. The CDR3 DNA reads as TGTGCCAGCAGCCGCGAGGGGTCTAACTATGGCTACACCTTC. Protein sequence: CASSREGSNYGYTF.

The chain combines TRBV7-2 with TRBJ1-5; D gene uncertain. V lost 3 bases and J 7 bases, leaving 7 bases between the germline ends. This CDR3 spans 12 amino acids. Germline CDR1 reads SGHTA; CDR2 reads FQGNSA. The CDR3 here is CASSFVGQPQHF. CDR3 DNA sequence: TGTGCCAGCAGCTTCGTAGGACAGCCCCAGCATTTT.

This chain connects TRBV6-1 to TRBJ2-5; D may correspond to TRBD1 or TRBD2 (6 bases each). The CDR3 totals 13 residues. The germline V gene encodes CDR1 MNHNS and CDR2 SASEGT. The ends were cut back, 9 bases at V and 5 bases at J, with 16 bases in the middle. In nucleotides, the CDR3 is TGTGCCAGTGGAAGGGGGGTTGCGGAGACCCAGTACTTC. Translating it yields CASGRGVAETQYF.

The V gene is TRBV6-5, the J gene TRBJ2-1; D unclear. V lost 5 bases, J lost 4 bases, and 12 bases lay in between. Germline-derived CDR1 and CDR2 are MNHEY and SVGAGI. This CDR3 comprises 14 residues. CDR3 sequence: CASSALIGYNEQFF. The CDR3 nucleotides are TGTGCCAGCAGTGCCCTCATAGGGTACAATGAGCAGTTCTTC.

CDR3 DNA: TGTGCCAGCAGCAAAAAAGGGACAGCGAACAATGAGCAGTTCTTC. This sequence encodes CASSKKGTANNEQFF. The chain combines TRBV7-9 with TRBJ2-1; 7 nucleotides agree with TRBD1. V gave up 5 bases and J gave up 5 bases; unmatched junction bases: 9. The germline V gene encodes CDR1 SEHNR and CDR2 FQNEAQ (reference sequence). This CDR3 contains 15 residues.

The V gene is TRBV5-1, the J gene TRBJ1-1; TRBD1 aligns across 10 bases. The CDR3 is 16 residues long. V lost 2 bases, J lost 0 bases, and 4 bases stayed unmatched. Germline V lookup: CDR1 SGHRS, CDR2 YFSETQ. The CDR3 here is CASSFLTGGMNTEAFF. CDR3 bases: TGCGCCAGCAGCTTCCTGACAGGGGGCATGAACACTGAAGCTTTCTTT.

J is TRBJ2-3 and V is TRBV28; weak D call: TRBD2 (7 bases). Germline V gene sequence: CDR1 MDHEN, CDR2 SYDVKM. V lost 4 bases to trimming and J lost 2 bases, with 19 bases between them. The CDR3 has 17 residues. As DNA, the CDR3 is TGTGCCAGCAGTTCCCTCCCGGGGGGCGGAACCACAGATACGCAGTATTTT. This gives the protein CASSSLPGGGTTDTQYF.

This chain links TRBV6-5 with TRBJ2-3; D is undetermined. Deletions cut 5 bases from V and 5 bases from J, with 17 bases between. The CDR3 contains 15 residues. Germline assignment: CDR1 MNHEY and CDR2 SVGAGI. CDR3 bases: TGTGCCAGCAGTCTCCGGGCCTCGGGTCAAGATACGCAGTATTTT. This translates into CASSLRASGQDTQYF.

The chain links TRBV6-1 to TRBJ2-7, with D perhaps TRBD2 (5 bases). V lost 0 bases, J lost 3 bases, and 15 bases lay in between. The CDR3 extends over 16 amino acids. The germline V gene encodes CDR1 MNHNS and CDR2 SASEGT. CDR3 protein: CASSEAHSSTLYEQYF. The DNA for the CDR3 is TGTGCCAGCAGTGAAGCGCATTCTAGCACCCTCTACGAGCAGTACTTC.

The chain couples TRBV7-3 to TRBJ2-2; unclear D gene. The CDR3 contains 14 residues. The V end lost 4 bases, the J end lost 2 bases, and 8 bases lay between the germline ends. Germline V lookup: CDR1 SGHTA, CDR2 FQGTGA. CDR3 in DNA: TGTGCCAGCAGCTCTCGACTCAACACCGGGGAGCTGTTTTTT. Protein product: CASSSRLNTGELFF.

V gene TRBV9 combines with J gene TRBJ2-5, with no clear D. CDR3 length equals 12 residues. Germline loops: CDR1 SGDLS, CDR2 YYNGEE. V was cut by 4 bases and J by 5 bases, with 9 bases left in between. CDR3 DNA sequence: TGTGCCAGCAGCAACCAAGGGGAGACCCAGTACTTC. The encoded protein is CASSNQGETQYF.